Detailed here is one T cell receptor (beta chain). Authors' analysis steps: Reference gene primer amplification yielded estimated nucleated cell counts. Profiled with immunoSEQ multiplex PCR; TCRdb holds only in-frame clones, not every one. D and trimming were read from the DNA, whereas the V and J calls and clone size are those reported in that table. The table records about 120,000 clones, 65% to 80% of them present only once. The record originates from a study of blood T cell repertoires in COVID-19. Study as a whole: The samples span acute and convalescent COVID-19 from the United States, Italy and Spain. From T cells, B-cell-depleted T cells, or PBMCs came the material, which was cDNA or gDNA.

Per the germline V gene, CDR1 is SGHTA and CDR2 is FQGNSA. V was shortened by 4 bases and J by 1 base, with 11 bases between the two germline ends. The CDR3 consists of 14 residues. The sequence was obtained from an older man with acute or convalescent COVID-19. The chain is built from TRBV7-2 and TRBJ2-7, with D tentatively TRBD2 (5 bases). The source material was peripheral blood. CDR3 region: CASSSTPGSYEQYF. In DNA, the CDR3 is TGTGCCAGCAGCTCTACCCCGGGGTCCTACGAGCAGTACTTC.